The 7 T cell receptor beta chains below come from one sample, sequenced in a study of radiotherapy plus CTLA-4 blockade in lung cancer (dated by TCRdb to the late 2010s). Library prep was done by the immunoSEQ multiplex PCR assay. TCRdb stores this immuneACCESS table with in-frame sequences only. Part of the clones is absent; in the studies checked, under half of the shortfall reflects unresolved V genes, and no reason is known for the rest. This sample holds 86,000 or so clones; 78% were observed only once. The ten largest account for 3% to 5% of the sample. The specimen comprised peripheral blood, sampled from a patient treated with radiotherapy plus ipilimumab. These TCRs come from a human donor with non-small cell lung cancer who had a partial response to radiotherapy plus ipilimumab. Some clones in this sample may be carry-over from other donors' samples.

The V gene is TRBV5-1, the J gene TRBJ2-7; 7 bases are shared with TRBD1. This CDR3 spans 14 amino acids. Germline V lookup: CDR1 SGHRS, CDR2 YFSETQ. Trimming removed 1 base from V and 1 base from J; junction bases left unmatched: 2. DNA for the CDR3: TGCGCCAGCAGCTTGACGACAGGGTCCTACGAGCAGTACTTC. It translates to CASSLTTGSYEQYF. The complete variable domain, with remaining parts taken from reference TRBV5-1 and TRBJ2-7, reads KAGVTQTPRYLIKTRGQQVTLSCSPISGHRSVSWYQQTPGQGLQFLFEYFSETQRNKGNFPGRFSGRQFSNSRSEMNVSTLELGDSALYLCASSLTTGSYEQYFGPGTRLTVT.

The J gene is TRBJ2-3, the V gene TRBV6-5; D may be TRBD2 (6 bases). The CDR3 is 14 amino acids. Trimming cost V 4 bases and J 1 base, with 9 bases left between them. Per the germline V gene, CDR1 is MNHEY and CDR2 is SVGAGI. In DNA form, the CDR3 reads TGTGCCAGCAGTTCCGCGGGACGCACAGATACGCAGTATTTT. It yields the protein CASSSAGRTDTQYF.

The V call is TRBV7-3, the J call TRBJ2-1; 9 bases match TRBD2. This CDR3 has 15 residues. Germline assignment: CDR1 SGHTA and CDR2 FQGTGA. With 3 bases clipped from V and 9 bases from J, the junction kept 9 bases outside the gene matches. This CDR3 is CASSLGLAGLGEQFF. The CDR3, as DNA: TGTGCCAGCAGCTTGGGGCTAGCGGGACTTGGTGAGCAGTTCTTC.

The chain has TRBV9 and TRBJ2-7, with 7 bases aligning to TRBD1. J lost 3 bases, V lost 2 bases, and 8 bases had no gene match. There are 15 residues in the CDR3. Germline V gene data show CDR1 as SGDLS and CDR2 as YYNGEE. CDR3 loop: CASSVGQDSIYEQYF. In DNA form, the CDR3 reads TGTGCCAGCAGCGTTGGACAGGATAGCATCTACGAGCAGTACTTC.

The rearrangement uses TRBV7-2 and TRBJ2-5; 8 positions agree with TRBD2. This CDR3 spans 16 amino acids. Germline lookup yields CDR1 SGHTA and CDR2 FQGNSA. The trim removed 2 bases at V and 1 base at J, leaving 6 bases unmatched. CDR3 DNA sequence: TGTGCCAGCAGCTTAAGATCTAGCGGGCCCCAAGAGACCCAGTACTTC. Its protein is CASSLRSSGPQETQYF.

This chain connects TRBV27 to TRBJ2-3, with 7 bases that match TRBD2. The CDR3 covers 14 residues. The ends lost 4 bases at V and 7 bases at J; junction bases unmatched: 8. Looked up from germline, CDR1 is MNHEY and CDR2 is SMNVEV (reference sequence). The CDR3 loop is CASSSGGGPYTQYF. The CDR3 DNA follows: TGTGCCAGCAGTTCCGGGGGAGGGCCCTATACGCAGTATTTT.

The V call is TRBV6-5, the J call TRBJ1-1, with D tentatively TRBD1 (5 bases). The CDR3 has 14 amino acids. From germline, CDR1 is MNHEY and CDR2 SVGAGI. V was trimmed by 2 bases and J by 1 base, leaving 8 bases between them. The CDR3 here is CASSYPTGNTEAFF. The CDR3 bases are TGTGCCAGCAGTTACCCTACAGGGAACACTGAAGCTTTCTTT.